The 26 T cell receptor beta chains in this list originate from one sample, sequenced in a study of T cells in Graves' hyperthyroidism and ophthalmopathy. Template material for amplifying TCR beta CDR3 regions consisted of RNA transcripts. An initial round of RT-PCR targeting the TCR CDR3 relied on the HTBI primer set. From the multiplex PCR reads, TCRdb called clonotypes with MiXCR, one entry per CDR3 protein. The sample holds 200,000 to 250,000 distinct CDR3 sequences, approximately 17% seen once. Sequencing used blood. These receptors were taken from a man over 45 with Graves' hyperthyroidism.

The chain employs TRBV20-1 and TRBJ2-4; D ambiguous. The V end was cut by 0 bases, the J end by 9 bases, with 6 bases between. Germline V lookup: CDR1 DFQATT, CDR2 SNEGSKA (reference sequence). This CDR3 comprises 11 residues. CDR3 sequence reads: CSARDLGIQYF. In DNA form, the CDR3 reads TGCAGTGCTAGAGATTTGGGCATTCAGTACTTC.

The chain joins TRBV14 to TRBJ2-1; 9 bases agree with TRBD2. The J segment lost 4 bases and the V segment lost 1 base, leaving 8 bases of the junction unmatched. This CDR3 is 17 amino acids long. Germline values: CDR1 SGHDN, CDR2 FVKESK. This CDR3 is CASSQARGRAIYNEQFF. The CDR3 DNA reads TGTGCCAGCAGCCAAGCGCGCGGGAGGGCCATATACAATGAGCAGTTCTTC.

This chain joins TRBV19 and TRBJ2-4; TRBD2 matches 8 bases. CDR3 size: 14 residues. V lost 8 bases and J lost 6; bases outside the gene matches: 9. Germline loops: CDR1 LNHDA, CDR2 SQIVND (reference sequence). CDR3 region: CASSQRESPNIQYF. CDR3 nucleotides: TGTGCCAGTTCACAGCGGGAGTCGCCAAACATTCAGTACTTC.

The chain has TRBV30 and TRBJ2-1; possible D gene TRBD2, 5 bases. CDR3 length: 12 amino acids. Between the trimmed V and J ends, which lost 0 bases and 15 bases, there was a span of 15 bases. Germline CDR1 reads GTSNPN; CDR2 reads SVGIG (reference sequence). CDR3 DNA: TGTGCCTGGAGTGTAGCCGGGGTCGGGCGGTTCTTC. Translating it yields CAWSVAGVGRFF.

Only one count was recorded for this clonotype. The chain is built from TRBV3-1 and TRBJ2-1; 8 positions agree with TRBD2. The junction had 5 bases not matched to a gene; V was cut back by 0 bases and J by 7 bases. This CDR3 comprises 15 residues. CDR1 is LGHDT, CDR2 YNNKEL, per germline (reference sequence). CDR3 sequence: CASSQDLASGNEQFF. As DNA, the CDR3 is TGTGCCAGCAGCCAAGACTTGGCTAGCGGGAATGAGCAGTTCTTC.

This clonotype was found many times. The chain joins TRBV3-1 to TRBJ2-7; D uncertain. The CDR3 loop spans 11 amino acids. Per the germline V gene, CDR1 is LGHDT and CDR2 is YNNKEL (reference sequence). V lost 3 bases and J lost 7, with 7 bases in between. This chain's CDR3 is CASSHQAEQYF. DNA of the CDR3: TGTGCCAGCAGCCATCAGGCAGAGCAGTACTTC.

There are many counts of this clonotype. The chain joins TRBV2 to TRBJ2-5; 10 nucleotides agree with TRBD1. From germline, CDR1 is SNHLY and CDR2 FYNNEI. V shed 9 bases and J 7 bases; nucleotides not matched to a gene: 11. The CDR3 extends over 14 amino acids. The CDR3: CASNSGTGEGTQYF. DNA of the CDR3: TGTGCCAGTAATTCCGGGACAGGGGAGGGGACCCAGTACTTC.

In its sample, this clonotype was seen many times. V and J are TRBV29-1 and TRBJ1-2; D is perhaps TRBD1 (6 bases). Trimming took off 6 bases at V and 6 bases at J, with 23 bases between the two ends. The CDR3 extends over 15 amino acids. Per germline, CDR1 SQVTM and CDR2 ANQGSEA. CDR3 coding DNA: TGCAGCGTGGCGCAAAACAGGGAAAGTAGCGATGGCTACACCTTC. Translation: CSVAQNRESSDGYTF.

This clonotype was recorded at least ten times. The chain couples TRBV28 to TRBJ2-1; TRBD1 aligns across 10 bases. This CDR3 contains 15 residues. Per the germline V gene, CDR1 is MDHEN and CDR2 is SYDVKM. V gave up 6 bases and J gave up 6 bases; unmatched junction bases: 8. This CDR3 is CASSSDRGRPNEQFF. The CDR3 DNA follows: TGTGCCAGCAGCTCCGACAGGGGGCGGCCCAATGAGCAGTTCTTC.

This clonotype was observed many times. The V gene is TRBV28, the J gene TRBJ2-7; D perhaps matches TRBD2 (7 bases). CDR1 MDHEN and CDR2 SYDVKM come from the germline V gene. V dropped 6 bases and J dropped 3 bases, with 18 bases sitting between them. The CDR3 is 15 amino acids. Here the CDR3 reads CASSLEGGQLYEQYF. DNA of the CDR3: TGTGCCAGCAGCCTGGAGGGGGGGCAACTCTACGAGCAGTACTTC.

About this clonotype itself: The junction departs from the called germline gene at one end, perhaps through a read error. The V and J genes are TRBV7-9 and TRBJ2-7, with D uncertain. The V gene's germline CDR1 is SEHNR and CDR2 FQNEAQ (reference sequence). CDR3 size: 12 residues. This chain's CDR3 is CTSSLESYEQYF. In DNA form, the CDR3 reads TGTACCAGCAGCTTAGAATCCTACGAGCAGTACTTC.

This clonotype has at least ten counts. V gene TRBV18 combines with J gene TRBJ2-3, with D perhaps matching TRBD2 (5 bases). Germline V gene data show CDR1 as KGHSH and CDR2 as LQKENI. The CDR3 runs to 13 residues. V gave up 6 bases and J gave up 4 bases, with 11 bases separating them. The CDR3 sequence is CASSPGMADTQYF. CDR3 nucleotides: TGTGCCAGCTCCCCGGGGATGGCAGATACGCAGTATTTT. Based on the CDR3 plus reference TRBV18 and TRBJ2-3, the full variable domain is NAGVMQNPRHLVRRRGQEARLRCSPMKGHSHVYWYRQLPEEGLKFMVYLQKENIIDESGMPKERFSAEFPKEGPSILRIQQVVRGDSAAYFCASSPGMADTQYFGPGTRLTVL.

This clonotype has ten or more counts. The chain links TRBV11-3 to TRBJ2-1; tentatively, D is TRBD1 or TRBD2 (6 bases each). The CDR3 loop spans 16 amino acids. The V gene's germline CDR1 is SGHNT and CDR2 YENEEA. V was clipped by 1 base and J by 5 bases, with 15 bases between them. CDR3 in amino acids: CASSLGVTRGHNEQFF. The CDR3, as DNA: TGTGCCAGCAGCTTAGGAGTGACACGGGGGCACAATGAGCAGTTCTTC.

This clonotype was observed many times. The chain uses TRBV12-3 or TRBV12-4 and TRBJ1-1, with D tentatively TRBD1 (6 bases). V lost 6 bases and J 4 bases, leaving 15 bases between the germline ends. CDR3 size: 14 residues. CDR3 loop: CASSWGGGGTEAFF. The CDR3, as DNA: TGTGCCAGCAGCTGGGGAGGGGGGGGCACTGAAGCTTTCTTT.

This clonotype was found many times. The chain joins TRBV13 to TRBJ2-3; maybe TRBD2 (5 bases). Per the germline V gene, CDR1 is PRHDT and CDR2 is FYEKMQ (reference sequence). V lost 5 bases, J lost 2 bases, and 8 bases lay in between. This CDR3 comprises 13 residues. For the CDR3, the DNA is TGTGCCAGCAGCCCCCGGGACACAGATACGCAGTATTTT. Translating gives CASSPRDTDTQYF.

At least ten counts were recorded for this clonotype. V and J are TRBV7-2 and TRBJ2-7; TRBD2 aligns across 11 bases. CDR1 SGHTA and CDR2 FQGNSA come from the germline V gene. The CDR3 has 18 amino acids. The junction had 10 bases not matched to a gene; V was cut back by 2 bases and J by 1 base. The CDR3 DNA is TGTGCCAGCAGCTTAAGGACTAGCGGGCGCCGAGGGTCCTACGAGCAGTACTTC. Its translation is CASSLRTSGRRGSYEQYF.

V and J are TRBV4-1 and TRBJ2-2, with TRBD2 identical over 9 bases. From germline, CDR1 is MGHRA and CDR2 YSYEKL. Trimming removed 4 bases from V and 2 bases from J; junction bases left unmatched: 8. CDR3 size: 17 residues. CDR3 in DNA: TGCGCCAGCAGCCCCATAGCGGGAGCTCTCAACACCGGGGAGCTGTTTTTT. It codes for CASSPIAGALNTGELFF.

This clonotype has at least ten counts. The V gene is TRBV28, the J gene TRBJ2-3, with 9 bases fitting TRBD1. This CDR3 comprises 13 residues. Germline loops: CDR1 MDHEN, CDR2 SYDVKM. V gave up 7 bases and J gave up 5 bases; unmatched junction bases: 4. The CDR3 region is CASTPGQGDTQYF. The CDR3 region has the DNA TGTGCCAGCACCCCGGGACAGGGAGATACGCAGTATTTT.

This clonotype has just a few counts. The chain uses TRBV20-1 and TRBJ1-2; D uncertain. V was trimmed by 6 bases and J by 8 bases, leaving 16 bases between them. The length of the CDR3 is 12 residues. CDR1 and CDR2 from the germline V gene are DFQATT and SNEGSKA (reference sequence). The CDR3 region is CSAFKTPSGYTF. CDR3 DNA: TGCAGTGCATTCAAGACCCCTTCGGGCTACACCTTC.

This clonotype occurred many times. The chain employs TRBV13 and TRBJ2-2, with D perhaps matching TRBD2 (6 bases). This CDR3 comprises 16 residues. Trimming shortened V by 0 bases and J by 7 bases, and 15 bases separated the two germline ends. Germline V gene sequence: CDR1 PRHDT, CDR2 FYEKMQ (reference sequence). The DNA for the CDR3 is TGTGCCAGCAGCTTAGGCCGAACGGGAGACGTCGGGGAGCTGTTTTTT. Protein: CASSLGRTGDVGELFF. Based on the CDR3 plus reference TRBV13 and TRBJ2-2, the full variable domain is AAGVIQSPRHLIKEKRETATLKCYPIPRHDTVYWYQQGPGQDPQFLISFYEKMQSDKGSIPDRFSAQQFSDYHSELNMSSLELGDSALYFCASSLGRTGDVGELFFGEGSRLTVL.

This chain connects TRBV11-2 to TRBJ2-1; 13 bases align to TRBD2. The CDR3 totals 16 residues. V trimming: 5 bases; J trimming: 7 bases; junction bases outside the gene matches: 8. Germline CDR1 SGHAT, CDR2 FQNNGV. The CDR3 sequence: CASSPTSGRVRNEQFF. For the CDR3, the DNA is TGTGCCAGCAGCCCCACTAGCGGGAGGGTACGGAATGAGCAGTTCTTC.

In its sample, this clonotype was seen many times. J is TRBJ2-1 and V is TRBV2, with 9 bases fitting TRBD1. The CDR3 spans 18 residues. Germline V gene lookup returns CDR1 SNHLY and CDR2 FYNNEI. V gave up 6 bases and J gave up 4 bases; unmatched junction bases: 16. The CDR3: CASRSYPGGQGIYNEQFF. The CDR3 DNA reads TGTGCCAGCAGATCCTACCCGGGGGGACAGGGTATATACAATGAGCAGTTCTTC. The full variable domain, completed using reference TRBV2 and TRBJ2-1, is EPEVTQTPSHQVTQMGQEVILRCVPISNHLYFYWYRQILGQKVEFLVSFYNNEISEKSEIFDDQFSVERPDGSNFTLKIRSTKLEDSAMYFCASRSYPGGQGIYNEQFFGPGTRLTVL.

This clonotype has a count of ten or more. The CDR3 DNA follows: TGTGCTAGTGGTTTGGTCCTGGACAGCAGATCGTCCTACGAGCAGTACTTC. Translating gives CASGLVLDSRSSYEQYF. The gene calls are TRBV12-5 and TRBJ2-7; perhaps TRBD1 as D (6 bases). V lost 0 bases to trimming and J lost 1 base, with 16 bases between them. This CDR3 contains 17 residues. Germline assignment: CDR1 LGHNT and CDR2 FRNRAP.

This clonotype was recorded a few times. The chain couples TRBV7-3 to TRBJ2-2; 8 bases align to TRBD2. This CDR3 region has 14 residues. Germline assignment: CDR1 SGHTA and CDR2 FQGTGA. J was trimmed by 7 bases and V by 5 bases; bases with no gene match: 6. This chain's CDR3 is CASSRGLAGGELFF. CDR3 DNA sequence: TGTGCCAGCAGCCGTGGACTAGCTGGCGGGGAGCTGTTTTTT.

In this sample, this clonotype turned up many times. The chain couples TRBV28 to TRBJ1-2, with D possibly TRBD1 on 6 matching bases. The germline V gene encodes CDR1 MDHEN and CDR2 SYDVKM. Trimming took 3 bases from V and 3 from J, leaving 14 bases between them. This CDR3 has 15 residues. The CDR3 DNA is TGTGCCAGCAGTTTCGGGGGGCCGGAGGACTATGGCTACACCTTC. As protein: CASSFGGPEDYGYTF.

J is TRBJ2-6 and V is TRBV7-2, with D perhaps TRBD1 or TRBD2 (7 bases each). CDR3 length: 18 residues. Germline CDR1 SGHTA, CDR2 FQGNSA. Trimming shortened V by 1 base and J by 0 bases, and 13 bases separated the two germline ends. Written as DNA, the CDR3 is TGTGCCAGCAGCTTAGGGGGGGGACAGTTCTCTGGGGCCAACGTCCTGACTTTC. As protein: CASSLGGGQFSGANVLTF.